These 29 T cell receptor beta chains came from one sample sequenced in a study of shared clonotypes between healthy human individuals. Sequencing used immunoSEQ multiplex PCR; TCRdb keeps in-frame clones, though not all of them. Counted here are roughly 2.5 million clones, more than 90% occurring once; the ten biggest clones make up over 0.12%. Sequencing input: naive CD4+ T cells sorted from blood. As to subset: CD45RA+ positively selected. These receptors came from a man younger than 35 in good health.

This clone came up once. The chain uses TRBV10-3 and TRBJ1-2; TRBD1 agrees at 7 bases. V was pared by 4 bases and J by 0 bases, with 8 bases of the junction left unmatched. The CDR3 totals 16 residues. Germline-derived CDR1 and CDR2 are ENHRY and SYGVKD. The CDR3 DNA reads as TGTGCCATCAGTGTTGGGACAGACGCTTCTAACTATGGCTACACCTTC. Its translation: CAISVGTDASNYGYTF.

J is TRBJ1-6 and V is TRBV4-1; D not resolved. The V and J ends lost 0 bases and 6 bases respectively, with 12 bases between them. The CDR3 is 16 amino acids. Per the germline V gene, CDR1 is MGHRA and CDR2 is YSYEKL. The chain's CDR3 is CASSQDRAGPNSPLHF. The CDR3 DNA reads TGCGCCAGCAGCCAAGATCGGGCAGGTCCTAATTCACCCCTCCACTTT.

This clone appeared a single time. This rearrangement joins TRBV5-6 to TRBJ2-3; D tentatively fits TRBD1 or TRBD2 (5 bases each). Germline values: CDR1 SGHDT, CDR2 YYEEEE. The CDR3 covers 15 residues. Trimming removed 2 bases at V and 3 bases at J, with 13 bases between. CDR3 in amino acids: CASSFEGKKTDTQYF. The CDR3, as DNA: TGTGCCAGCAGCTTTGAGGGGAAGAAGACAGATACGCAGTATTTT.

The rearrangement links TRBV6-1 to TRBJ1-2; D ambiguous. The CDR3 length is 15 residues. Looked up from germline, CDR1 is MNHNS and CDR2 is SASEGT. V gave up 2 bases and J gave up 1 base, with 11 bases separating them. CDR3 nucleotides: TGTGCCAGCAGTGAAAGGGCACTCGTTAACTATGGCTACACCTTC. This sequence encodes CASSERALVNYGYTF.

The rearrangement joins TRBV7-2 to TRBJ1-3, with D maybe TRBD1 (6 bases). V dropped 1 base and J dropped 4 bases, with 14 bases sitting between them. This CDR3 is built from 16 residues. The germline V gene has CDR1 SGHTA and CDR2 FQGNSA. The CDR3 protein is CASSLGVGANGNTIYF. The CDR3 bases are TGTGCCAGCAGCTTAGGGGTGGGGGCTAACGGAAACACCATATATTTT.

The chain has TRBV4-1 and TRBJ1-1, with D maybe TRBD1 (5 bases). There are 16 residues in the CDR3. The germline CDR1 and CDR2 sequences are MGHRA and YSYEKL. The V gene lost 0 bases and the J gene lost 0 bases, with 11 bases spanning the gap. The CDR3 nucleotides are TGCGCCAGCAGCCAAGAGGGGTCGACAGTGAACACTGAAGCTTTCTTT. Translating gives CASSQEGSTVNTEAFF.

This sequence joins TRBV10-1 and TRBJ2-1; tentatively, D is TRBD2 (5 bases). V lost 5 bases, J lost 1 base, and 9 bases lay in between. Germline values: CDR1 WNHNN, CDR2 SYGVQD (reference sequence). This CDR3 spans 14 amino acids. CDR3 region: CASSSGGSYNEQFF. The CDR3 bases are TGCGCCAGCAGTTCGGGCGGGTCCTACAATGAGCAGTTCTTC.

In DNA, the CDR3 is TGTGCCAGCTCACCCGGGACGTTGGAAAACACCATATATTTT. This sequence encodes CASSPGTLENTIYF. The genes are TRBV18 and TRBJ1-3; tentatively, D is TRBD1 (5 bases). Germline V gene data show CDR1 as KGHSH and CDR2 as LQKENI. The CDR3 covers 14 residues. Trimming cost V 3 bases and J 6 bases, with 12 bases left between them.

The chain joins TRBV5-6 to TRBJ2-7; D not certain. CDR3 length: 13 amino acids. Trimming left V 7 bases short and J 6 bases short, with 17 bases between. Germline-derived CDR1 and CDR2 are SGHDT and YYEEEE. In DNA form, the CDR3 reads TGTGCCAGCTCCGATCCTATCCCCAGCGAGCAGTACTTC. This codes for CASSDPIPSEQYF. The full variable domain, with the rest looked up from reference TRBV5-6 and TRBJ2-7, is DAGVTQSPTHLIKTRGQQVTLRCSPKSGHDTVSWYQQALGQGPQFIFQYYEEEERQRGNFPDRFSGHQFPNYSSELNVNALLLGDSALYLCASSDPIPSEQYFGPGTRLTVT.

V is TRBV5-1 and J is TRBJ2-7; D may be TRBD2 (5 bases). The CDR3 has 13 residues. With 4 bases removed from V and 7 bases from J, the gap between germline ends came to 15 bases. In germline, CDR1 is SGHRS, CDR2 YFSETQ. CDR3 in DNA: TGCGCCAGCAGCCTGGACTTCGGACGGGAGCAGTACTTC. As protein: CASSLDFGREQYF. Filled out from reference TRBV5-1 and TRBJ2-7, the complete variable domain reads KAGVTQTPRYLIKTRGQQVTLSCSPISGHRSVSWYQQTPGQGLQFLFEYFSETQRNKGNFPGRFSGRQFSNSRSEMNVSTLELGDSALYLCASSLDFGREQYFGPGTRLTVT.

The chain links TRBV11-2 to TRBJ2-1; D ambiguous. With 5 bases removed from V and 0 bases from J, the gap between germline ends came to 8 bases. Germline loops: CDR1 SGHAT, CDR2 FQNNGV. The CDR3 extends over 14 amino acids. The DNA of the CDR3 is TGTGCCAGCAGCCCCGGCGACTCCTACAATGAGCAGTTCTTC. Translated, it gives CASSPGDSYNEQFF.

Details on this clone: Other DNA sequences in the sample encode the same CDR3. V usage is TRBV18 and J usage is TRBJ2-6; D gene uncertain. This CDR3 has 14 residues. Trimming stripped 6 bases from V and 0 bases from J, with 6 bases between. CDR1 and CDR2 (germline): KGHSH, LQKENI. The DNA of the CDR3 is TGTGCCAGCTCGGGGAACTCTGGGGCCAACGTCCTGACTTTC. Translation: CASSGNSGANVLTF.

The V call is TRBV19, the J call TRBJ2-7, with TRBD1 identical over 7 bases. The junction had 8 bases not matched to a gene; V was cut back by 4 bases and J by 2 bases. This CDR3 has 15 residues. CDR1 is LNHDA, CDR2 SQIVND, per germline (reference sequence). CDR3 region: CASSTEHRGPYEQYF. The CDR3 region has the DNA TGTGCCAGTAGTACGGAACACAGGGGTCCCTACGAGCAGTACTTC.

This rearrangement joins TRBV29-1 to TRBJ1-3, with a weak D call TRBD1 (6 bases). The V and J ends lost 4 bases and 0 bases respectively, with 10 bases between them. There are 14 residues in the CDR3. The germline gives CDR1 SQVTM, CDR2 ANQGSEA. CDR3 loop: CSVAGVHSGNTIYF. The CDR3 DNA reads TGCAGCGTTGCAGGGGTCCACTCTGGAAACACCATATATTTT.

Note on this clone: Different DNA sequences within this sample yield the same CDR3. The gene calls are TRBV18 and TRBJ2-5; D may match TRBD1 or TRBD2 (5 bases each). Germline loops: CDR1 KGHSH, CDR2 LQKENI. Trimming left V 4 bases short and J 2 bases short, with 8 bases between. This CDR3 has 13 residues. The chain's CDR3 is CASSRDRQETQYF. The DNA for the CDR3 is TGTGCCAGCTCACGGGACCGACAAGAGACCCAGTACTTC.

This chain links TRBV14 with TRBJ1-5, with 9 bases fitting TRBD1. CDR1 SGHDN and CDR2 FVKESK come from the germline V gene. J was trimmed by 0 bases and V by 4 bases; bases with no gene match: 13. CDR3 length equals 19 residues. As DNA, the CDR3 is TGTGCCAGCAGCCGAGACCGGGACAGGGAGCCCTATAGCAATCAGCCCCAGCATTTT. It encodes CASSRDRDREPYSNQPQHF.

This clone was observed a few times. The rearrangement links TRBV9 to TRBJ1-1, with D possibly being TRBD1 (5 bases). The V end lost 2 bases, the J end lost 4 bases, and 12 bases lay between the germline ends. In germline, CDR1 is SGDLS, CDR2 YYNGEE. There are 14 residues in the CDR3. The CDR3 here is CASSVRESPTEAFF. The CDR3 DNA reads TGTGCCAGCAGCGTCAGGGAATCCCCCACTGAAGCTTTCTTT.

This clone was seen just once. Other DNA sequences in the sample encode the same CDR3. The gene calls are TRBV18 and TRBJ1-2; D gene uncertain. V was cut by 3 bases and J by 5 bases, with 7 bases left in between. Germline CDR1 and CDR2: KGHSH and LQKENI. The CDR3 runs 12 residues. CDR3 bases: TGTGCCAGCTCACCCGGAGAGTATGGCTACACCTTC. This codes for CASSPGEYGYTF.

The CDR3 sequence: CASSLQGQGKAEAFF. DNA for the CDR3: TGTGCCAGCAGCTTGCAGGGACAGGGCAAGGCTGAAGCTTTCTTT. This chain joins TRBV7-9 and TRBJ1-1; TRBD1 agrees at 9 bases. This CDR3 contains 15 residues. Germline V gives CDR1 SEHNR, CDR2 FQNEAQ (reference sequence). The junction had 8 bases not matched to a gene; V was cut back by 3 bases and J by 6 bases.

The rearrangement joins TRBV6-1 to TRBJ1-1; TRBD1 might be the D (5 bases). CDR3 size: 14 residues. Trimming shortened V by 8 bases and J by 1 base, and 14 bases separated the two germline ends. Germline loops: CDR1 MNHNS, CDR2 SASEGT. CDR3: CASRSTGPNTEAFF. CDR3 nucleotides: TGTGCCAGCCGGTCAACAGGCCCGAACACTGAAGCTTTCTTT.

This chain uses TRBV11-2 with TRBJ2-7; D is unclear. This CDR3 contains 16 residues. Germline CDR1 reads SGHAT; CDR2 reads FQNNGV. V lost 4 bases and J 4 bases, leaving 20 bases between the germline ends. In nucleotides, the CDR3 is TGTGCCAGCAGCTCAATTCTCAAGGGCAGCGTATACGAGCAGTACTTC. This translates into CASSSILKGSVYEQYF.

The CDR3 nucleotides read TGTGCCAGCACTCAGGGGGCTGGGGCCAACGTCCTGACTTTC. This sequence encodes CASTQGAGANVLTF. The V call is TRBV7-9, the J call TRBJ2-6, with 7 bases lining up with TRBD1. With V trimmed by 7 bases and J by 2 bases, 2 bases remained unmatched. This CDR3 has 14 residues. Germline values: CDR1 SEHNR, CDR2 FQNEAQ (reference sequence).

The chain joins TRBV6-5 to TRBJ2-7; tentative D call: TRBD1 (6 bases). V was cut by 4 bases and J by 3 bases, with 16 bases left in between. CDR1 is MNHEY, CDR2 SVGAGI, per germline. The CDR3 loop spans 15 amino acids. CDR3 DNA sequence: TGTGCCAGCAGTTCGTACGGGACATTCGGCTACGAGCAGTACTTC. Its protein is CASSSYGTFGYEQYF.

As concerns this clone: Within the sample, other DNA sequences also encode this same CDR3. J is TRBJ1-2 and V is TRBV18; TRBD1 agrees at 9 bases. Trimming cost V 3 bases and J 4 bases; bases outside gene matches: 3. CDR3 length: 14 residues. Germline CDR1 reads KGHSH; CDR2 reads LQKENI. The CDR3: CASSPDRGIYGYTF. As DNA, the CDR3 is TGTGCCAGCTCACCGGACAGGGGAATCTATGGCTACACCTTC.

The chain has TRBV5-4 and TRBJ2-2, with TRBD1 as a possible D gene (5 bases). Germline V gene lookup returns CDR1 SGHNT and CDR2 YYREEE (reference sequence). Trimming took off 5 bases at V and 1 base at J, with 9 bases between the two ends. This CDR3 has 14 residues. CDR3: CASRIDRNTGELFF. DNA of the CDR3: TGTGCCAGCAGGATCGACAGGAACACCGGGGAGCTGTTTTTT.

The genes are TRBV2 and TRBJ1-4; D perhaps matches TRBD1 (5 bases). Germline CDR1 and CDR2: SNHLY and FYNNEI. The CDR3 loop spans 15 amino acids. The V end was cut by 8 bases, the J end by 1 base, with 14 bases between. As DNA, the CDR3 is TGTGCCAGCCAGCTAACAGGACTAACTAATGAAAAACTGTTTTTT. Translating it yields CASQLTGLTNEKLFF.

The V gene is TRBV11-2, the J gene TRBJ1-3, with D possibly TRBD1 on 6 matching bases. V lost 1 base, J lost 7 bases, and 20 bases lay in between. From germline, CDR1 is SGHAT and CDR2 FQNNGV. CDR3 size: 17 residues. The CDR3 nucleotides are TGTGCCAGCAGCTTAGTTCCGGACAGCCTCGGGCGTAACACCATATATTTT. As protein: CASSLVPDSLGRNTIYF.

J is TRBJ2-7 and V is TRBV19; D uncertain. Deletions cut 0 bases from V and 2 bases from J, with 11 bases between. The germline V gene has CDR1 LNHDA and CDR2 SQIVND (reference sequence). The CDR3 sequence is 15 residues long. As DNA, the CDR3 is TGTGCCAGTAGTATAGATTACCTAGGGCCCTACGAGCAGTACTTC. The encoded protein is CASSIDYLGPYEQYF.

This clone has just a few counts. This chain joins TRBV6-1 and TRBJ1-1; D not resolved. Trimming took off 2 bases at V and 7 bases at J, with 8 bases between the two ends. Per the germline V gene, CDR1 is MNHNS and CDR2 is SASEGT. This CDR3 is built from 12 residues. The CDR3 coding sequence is TGTGCCAGCAGTGAATCTTTAGGTGAAGCTTTCTTT. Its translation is CASSESLGEAFF.